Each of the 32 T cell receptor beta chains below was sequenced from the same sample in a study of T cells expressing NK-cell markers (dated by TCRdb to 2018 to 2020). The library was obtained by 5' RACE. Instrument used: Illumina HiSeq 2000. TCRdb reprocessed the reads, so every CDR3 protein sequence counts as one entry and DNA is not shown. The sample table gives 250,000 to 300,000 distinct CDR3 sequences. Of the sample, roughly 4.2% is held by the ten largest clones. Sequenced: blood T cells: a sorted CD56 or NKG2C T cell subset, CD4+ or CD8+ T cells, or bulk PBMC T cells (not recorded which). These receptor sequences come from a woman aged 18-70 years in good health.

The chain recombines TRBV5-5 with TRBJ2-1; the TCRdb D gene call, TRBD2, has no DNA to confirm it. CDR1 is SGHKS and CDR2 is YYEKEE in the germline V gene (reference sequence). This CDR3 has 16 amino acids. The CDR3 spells CASSSGTSGSWNEQFF.

The CDR3 here is CAFRAGSYNEQFF. The chain recombines TRBV6-1 with TRBJ2-1; TCRdb selects TRBD2, and the lack of DNA leaves this call unchecked. CDR3 size: 13 residues. Germline assignment: CDR1 MNHNS and CDR2 SASEGT.

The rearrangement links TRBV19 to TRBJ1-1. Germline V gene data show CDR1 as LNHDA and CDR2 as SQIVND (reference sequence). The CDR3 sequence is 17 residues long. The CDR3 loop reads CASSIPQRLNNPVEAFF.

The CDR3 here is CASSSAFAGYNEQFF. The genes are TRBV5-4 and TRBJ2-1; TCRdb names TRBD1, which stays unverified in the absence of DNA. The germline V gene has CDR1 SGHNT and CDR2 YYREEE (reference sequence). The CDR3 runs to 15 residues.

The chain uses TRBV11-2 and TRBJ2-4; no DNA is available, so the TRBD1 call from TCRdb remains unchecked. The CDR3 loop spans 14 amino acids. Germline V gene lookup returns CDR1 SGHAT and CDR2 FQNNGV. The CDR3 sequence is CASSLGGLRDIQYF.

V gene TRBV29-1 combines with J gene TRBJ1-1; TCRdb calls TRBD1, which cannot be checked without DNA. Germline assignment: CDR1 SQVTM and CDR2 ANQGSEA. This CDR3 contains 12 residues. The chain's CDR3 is CSVVRGKLEAFF.

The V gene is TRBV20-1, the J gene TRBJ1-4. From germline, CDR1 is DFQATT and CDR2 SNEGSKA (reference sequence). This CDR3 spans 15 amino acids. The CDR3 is CSAREGYRANEKLFF.

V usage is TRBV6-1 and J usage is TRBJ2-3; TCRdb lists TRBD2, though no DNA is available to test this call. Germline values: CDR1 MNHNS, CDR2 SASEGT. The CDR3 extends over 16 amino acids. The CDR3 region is CASSAHSGGASDTQYF.

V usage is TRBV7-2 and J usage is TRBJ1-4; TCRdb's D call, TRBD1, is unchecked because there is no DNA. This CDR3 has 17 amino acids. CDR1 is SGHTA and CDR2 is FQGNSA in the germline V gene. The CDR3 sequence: CASSFKGTGQGVEKLFF.

The CDR3 sequence: CASSLDRTNTEAFF. This rearrangement joins TRBV18 to TRBJ1-1; the TCRdb call, TRBD1, lacks DNA for checking. The length of the CDR3 is 14 residues. Germline CDR1 reads KGHSH; CDR2 reads LQKENI.

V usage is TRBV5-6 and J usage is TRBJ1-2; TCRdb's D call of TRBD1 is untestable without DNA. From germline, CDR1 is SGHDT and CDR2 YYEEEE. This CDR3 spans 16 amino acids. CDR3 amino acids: CASTPWGTGESTGYTF.

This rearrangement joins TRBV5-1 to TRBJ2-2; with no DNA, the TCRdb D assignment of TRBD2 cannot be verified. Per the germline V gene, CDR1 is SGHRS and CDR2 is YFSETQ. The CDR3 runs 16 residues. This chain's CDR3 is CASSPPGGLNTGELFF.

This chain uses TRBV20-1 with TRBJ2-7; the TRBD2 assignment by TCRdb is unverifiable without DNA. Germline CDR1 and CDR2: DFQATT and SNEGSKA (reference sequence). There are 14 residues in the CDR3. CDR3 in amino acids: CSARDEGSSYEQYF.

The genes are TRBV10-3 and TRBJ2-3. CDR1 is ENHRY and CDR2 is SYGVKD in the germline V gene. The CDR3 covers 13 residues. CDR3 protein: CAISEGSTDTQYF.

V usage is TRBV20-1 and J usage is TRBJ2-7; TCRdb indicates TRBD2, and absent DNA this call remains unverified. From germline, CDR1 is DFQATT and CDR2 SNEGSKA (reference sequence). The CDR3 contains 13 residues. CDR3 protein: CSASFPSTYEQYF.

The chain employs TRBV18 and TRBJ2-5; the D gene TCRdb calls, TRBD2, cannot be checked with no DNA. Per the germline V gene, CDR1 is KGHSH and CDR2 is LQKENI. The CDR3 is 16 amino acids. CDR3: CASSRSIAGGQETQYF.

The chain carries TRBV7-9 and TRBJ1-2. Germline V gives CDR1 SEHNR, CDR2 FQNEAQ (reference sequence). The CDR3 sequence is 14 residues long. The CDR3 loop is CASSKEGINYGYTF.

CDR3: CSAQRRSEGTDTQYF. The chain recombines TRBV20-1 with TRBJ2-3. Looked up from germline, CDR1 is DFQATT and CDR2 is SNEGSKA (reference sequence). The CDR3 runs 15 residues.

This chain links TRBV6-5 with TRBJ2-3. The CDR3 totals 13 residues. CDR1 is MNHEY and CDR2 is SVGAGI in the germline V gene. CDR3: CASSYSQSSPQYF.

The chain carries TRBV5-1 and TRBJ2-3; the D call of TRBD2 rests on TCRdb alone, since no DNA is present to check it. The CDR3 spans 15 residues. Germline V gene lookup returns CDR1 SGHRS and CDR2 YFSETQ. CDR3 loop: CASKLDPLPADTQYF.

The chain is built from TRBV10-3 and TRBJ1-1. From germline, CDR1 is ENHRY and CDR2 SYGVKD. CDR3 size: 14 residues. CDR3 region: CAISRGGVNTEAFF.

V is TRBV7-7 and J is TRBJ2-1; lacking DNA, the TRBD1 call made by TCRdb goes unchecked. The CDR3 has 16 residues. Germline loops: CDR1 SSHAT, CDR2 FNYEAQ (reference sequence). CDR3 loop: CASSLAGGLGNNEQFF. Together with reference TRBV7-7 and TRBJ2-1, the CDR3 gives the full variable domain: GAGVSQSPRYKVTKRGQDVTLRCDPISSHATLYWYQQALGQGPEFLTYFNYEAQPDKSGLPSDRFSAERPEGSISTLTIQRTEQRDSAMYRCASSLAGGLGNNEQFFGPGTRLTVL.

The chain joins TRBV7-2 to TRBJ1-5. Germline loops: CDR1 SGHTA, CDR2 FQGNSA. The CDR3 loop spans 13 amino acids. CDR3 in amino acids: CASSTMANQPQHF.

CDR3 in amino acids: CASSVERVGAGGFEQYF. The J gene is TRBJ2-7, the V gene TRBV6-1; checking the TCRdb D call of TRBD2 is not possible without DNA. Germline-derived CDR1 and CDR2 are MNHNS and SASEGT. This CDR3 is built from 17 residues.

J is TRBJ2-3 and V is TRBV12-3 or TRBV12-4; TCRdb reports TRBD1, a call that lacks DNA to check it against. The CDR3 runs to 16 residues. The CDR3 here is CASSVRAGGSTDTQYF.

The CDR3 sequence is CASSLGPSGIEQYF. This chain connects TRBV5-8 to TRBJ2-7; TCRdb designates TRBD1, a call that cannot be tested without DNA. CDR1 SGHTS and CDR2 YDEGEE come from the germline V gene. This CDR3 comprises 14 residues.

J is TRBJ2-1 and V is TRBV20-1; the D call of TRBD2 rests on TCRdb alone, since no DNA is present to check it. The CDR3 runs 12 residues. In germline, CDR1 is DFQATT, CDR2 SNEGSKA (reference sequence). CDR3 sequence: CTASGGRNEQFF.

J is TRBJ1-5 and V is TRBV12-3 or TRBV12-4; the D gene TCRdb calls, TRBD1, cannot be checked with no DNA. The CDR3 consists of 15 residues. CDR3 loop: CASSFGRGSNQPQHF.

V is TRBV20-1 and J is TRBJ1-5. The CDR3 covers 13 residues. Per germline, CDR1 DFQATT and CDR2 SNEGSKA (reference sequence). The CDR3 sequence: CSAILLGNQPQHF.

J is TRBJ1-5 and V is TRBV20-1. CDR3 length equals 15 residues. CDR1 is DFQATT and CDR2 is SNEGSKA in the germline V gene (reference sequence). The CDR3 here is CSAGWARLGNQPQHF.

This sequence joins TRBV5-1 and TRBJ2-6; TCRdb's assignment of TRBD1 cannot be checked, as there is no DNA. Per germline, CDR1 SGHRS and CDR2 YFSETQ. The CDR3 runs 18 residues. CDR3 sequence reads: CASSLGGTTGAGANVLTF. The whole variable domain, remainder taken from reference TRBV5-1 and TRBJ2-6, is KAGVTQTPRYLIKTRGQQVTLSCSPISGHRSVSWYQQTPGQGLQFLFEYFSETQRNKGNFPGRFSGRQFSNSRSEMNVSTLELGDSALYLCASSLGGTTGAGANVLTFGAGSRLTVL.

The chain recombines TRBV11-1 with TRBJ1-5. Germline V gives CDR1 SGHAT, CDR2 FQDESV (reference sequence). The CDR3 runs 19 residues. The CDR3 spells CASSLTTTGRGPSNQPQHF.